These 7 T cell receptor beta chains were all obtained from the same sample, sequenced in a study of response to subunit inactivated influenza vaccine. TCRdb analysed the RT-PCR reads with MiXCR anew, one entry per CDR3 protein. The top ten hold around 2.8% of the sample, which has roughly 540,000 distinct CDR3 sequences, around 25% seen once. Another study also made use of these data, one on T cells expressing NK-cell markers. That paper states: Libraries used 5'RACE template switching adding universal primer site and UMIs.

Sequencing was performed on CD4+ T cells sorted from PBMCs, taken approximately 12 days after vaccination. The receptors stem from a man aged 50-60 years who received an inactivated influenza vaccine.

This clonotype was observed at least ten times. The chain carries TRBV5-1 and TRBJ2-5; 10 bases agree with TRBD2. The CDR3 totals 15 residues. The germline CDR1 and CDR2 sequences are SGHRS and YFSETQ. J lost 4 bases, V lost 3 bases, and 6 bases had no gene match. The CDR3 loop is CASSSGASGGETQYF. The CDR3 bases are TGCGCCAGCAGCTCAGGGGCTAGCGGGGGAGAGACCCAGTACTTC.

This clonotype was recorded a few times. The CDR3, as DNA: TGCAGTGCCGGGTTGGGCCCGGAGCTGTTTTTT. Translated: CSAGLGPELFF. The chain is built from TRBV20-1 and TRBJ2-2; D gene unclear. The CDR3 consists of 11 residues. From germline, CDR1 is DFQATT and CDR2 SNEGSKA (reference sequence). V dropped 6 bases and J dropped 10 bases, with 12 bases sitting between them.

The V call is TRBV5-1, the J call TRBJ2-7; 7 positions match TRBD1. With 3 bases clipped from V and 7 bases from J, the junction kept 10 bases outside the gene matches. This CDR3 comprises 14 residues. CDR1 and CDR2 (germline): SGHRS, YFSETQ. The CDR3 loop is CASSSGQSSGEQYF. The CDR3, as DNA: TGCGCCAGCAGCTCGGGACAGAGTTCGGGTGAGCAGTACTTC.

CDR3 protein: CSAREAGSNSNQPQHF. Here the CDR3 DNA reads TGCAGTGCAAGGGAGGCCGGGTCAAATAGCAATCAGCCCCAGCATTTT. This sequence joins TRBV20-1 and TRBJ1-5, with D unclear. The CDR3 loop spans 16 amino acids. CDR1 is DFQATT and CDR2 is SNEGSKA in the germline V gene (reference sequence). V gave up 6 bases and J gave up 0 bases, with 18 bases separating them.

This clonotype was found a few times. The V and J genes are TRBV4-3 and TRBJ2-1; TRBD2 matches 13 bases. In germline, CDR1 is LGHNA, CDR2 YSLEER. This CDR3 has 18 residues. With 6 bases clipped from V and 0 bases from J, the junction kept 8 bases outside the gene matches. The CDR3 DNA is TGCGCCAGCAGTTTTGGGGGACTAGCGGGGTTCTCCTACAATGAGCAGTTCTTC. Protein: CASSFGGLAGFSYNEQFF.

CDR3 sequence: CASSRIVDEQFF. CDR3 sequence (DNA): TGTGCCAGCAGCCGCATCGTTGATGAGCAGTTCTTC. This chain uses TRBV3-1 with TRBJ2-1; the D is unclear. In germline, CDR1 is LGHDT, CDR2 YNNKEL (reference sequence). V lost 4 bases to trimming and J lost 8 bases, with 9 bases between them. The CDR3 loop spans 12 amino acids.

This clonotype was counted only a few times. This chain joins TRBV9 and TRBJ1-2, with a tentative D call TRBD1 (5 bases). V was pared by 4 bases and J by 6 bases, with 16 bases between. CDR1 is SGDLS and CDR2 is YYNGEE in the germline V gene. The CDR3 contains 14 residues. The CDR3 region is CASSSVGLQDGYTF. In nucleotides, the CDR3 is TGTGCCAGCAGCTCGGTGGGACTCCAGGATGGCTACACCTTC.